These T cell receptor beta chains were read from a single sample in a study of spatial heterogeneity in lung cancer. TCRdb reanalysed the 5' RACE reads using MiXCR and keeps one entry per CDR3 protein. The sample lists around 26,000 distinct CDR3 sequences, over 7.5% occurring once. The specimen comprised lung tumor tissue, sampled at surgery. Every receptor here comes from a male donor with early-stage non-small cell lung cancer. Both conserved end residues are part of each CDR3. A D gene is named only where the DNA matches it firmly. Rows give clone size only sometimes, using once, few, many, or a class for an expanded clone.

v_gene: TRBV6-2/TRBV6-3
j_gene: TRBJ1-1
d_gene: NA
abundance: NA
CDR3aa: CASRGARNTEAFF
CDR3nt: TGTGCCAGCAGGGGCGCAAGGAACACTGAAGCTTTCTTT

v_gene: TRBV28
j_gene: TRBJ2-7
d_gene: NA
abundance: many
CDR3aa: CASSGTTPSYEQYF
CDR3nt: TGTGCCAGCTCTGGGACGACCCCCTCCTACGAGCAGTACTTC

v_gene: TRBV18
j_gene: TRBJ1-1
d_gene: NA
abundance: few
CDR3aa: CASSPPNLGAGTEAFF
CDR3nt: TGTGCCAGCTCACCACCGAATCTGGGGGCTGGCACTGAAGCTTTCTTT

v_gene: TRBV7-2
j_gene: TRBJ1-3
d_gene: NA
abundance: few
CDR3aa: CASSSERNTIYF
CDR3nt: TGTGCCAGCAGCTCGGAACGAAACACCATATATTTT

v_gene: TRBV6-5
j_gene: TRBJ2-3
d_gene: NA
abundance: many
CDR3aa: CASSYSVIAVTDTQYF
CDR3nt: TGTGCCAGCAGTTACTCCGTGATAGCGGTCACAGATACGCAGTATTTT

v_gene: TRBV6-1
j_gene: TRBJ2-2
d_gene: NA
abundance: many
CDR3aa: CASRARGTGELFF
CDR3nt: TGTGCCAGCAGAGCCAGGGGCACCGGGGAGCTGTTTTTT

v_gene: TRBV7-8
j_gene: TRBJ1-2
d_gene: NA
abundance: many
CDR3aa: CASSRGYAQGWDGYTF
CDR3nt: TGTGCCAGCAGCCGGGGGTACGCACAGGGTTGGGATGGCTACACCTTC

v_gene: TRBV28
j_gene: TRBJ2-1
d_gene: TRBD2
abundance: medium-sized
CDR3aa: CASSVSGTYNEQFF
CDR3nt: TGTGCCAGCAGCGTGAGCGGGACCTACAATGAGCAGTTCTTC

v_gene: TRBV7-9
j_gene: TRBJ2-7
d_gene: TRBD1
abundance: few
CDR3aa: CASSSTGLGPYEQYF
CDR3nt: TGTGCCAGCAGCTCGACAGGGTTAGGGCCCTACGAGCAGTACTTC

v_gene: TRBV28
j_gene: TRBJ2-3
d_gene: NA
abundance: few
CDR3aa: CASSLGTRPDTQYF
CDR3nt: TGTGCCAGCAGTCTGGGGACAAGGCCAGATACGCAGTATTTT

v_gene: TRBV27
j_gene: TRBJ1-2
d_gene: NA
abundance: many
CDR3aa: CASSFQNTNYGYTF
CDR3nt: TGTGCCAGCAGTTTCCAAAACACGAACTATGGCTACACCTTC

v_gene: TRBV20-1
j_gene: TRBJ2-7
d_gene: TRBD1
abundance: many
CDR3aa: CSAATGGIEQYF
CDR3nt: TGCAGTGCCGCCACAGGGGGCATAGAGCAGTACTTC

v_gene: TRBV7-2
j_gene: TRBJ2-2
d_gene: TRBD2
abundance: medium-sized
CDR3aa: CASSPAGGLGTGELFF
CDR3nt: TGTGCCAGCAGCCCAGCGGGGGGGCTGGGCACCGGGGAGCTGTTTTTT

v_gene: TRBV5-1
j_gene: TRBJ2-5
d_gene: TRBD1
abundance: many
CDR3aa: CASSYGQGNQETQYF
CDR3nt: TGCGCCAGCAGCTACGGACAGGGGAATCAAGAGACCCAGTACTTC

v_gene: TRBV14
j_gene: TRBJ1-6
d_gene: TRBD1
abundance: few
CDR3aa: CASSLQGASRSPLHF
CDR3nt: TGTGCCAGCAGCCTTCAGGGGGCCTCGAGGTCGCCCCTCCACTTT

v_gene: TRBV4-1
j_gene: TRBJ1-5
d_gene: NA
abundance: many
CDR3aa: CASSQRIVHKGPQHF
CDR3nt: TGCGCCAGCAGCCAACGTATAGTGCATAAAGGGCCCCAGCATTTT

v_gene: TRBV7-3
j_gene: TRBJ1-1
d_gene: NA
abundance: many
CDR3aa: CASSLLGTDTEAFF
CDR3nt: TGTGCCAGCAGCTTACTGGGGACGGACACTGAAGCTTTCTTT

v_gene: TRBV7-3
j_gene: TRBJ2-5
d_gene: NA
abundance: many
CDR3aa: CASSLLGRAQETQYF
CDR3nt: TGTGCCAGCAGCTTACTCGGGCGGGCCCAAGAGACCCAGTACTTC

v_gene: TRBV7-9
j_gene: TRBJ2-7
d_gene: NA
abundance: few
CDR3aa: CASSYRRGALEYEQYF
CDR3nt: TGTGCCAGCAGCTACCGACGAGGGGCACTCGAGTACGAGCAGTACTTC

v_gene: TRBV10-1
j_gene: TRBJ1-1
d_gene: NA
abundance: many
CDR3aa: CATPDSEHTEAFF
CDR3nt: TGCGCCACTCCGGACTCCGAACACACTGAAGCTTTCTTT

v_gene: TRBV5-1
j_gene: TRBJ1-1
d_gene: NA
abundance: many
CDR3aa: CASSSGPGAFF
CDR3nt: TGCGCCAGCAGCTCGGGACCGGGAGCTTTCTTT

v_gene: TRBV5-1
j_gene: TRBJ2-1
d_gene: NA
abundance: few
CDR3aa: CASSLALEGNEQFF
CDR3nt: TGCGCCAGCAGCTTGGCCCTGGAGGGGAATGAGCAGTTCTTC

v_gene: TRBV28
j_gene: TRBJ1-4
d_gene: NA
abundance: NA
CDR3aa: CASTPPGARSEKLFF
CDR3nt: TGTGCCAGCACCCCACCGGGGGCTCGGAGCGAAAAACTGTTTTTT

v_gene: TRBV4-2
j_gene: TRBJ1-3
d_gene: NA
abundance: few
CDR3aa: CASSQNRGPDTIYF
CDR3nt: TGTGCCAGCAGCCAAAACCGGGGACCGGACACCATATATTTT

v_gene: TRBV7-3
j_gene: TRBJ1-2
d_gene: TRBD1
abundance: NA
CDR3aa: CASSLRPGQGQGYGYTF
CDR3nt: TGTGCCAGCAGCCTCCGCCCGGGACAGGGGCAGGGGTATGGCTACACCTTC

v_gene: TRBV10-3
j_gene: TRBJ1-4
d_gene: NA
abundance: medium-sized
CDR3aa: CAISVEQGGEKLFF
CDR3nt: TGTGCCATCAGTGTGGAACAGGGCGGCGAAAAACTGTTTTTT

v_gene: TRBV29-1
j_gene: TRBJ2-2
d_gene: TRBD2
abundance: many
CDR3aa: CSARWEGDTGELFF
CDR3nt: TGCAGCGCCCGTTGGGAGGGAGACACCGGGGAGCTGTTTTTT

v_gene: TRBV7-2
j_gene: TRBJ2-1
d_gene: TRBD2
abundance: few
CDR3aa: CASSLSGAPGNEQFF
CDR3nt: TGTGCCAGCAGCTTAAGCGGGGCCCCGGGGAATGAGCAGTTCTTC